A single sample is the source of the 2 T cell receptor beta chains below, sequenced in a study of blood T cells in healthy people across ages (dated by TCRdb to the mid-2010s). The library was prepared using 5' RACE. These reads were obtained on an Illumina HiSeq 2500. A second PCR of about 7 to 12 cycles was run with a J-beta primer mix and a sample-barcoded 5' primer. In TCRdb, the public reads were trimmed at Q25 with fastp and aligned with MiXCR, with productive beta chains retained. Each record represents a unique CDR3 protein, reported with the most common genes and DNA among its rows. The sample data list about 780,000 distinct CDR3 sequences, and roughly 25% of these were observed just once. About 3% of the sample lies in the top ten. This sample was also put to use in a study of T cells of mothers and their children.

Sample: blood. These receptors all stem from a boy younger than 18 in good health.

The chain has TRBV28 and TRBJ2-1; TRBD2 agrees at 9 bases. CDR1 is MDHEN and CDR2 is SYDVKM in the germline V gene. V shed 10 bases and J 0 bases; nucleotides not matched to a gene: 4. CDR3 length equals 14 residues. This CDR3 is CATASGNSYNEQFF. The CDR3 DNA reads TGTGCCACCGCTAGCGGGAACTCCTACAATGAGCAGTTCTTC.

The gene calls are TRBV20-1 and TRBJ2-3; D uncertain. CDR1 is DFQATT, CDR2 SNEGSKA, per germline (reference sequence). The V gene lost 3 bases and the J gene lost 0 bases, with 10 bases spanning the gap. The length of the CDR3 is 14 residues. CDR3 bases: TGCAGTGCTAGTACCCAGACTAGCACAGATACGCAGTATTTT. The encoded protein is CSASTQTSTDTQYF.